The 32 T cell receptor beta chains presented below share a single source sample, sequenced in a study of Ad26.COV2.S vaccination and SARS-CoV-2 variants. The method was immunoSEQ multiplex PCR; TCRdb's version includes in-frame clones alone and lacks a portion of them. The table records under 95,000 clones, more than 65% of them present only once. Sample: peripheral blood, taken after recovery from COVID-19. These receptors were obtained from a human donor who had recovered from COVID-19.

The chain uses TRBV25-1 and TRBJ2-3; the D is unclear. The length of the CDR3 is 15 residues. Germline V gene sequence: CDR1 MGHDK, CDR2 SYGVNS. Deletions cut 5 bases from V and 0 bases from J, with 12 bases between. The CDR3 DNA reads as TGTGCCAGCAGTTCAGATGCTTCTAGCACAGATACGCAGTATTTT. Its protein product is CASSSDASSTDTQYF.

This clone was seen a handful of times. This chain connects TRBV29-1 to TRBJ2-7; TRBD1 aligns across 9 bases. The ends lost 4 bases at V and 5 bases at J; junction bases unmatched: 9. In germline, CDR1 is SQVTM, CDR2 ANQGSEA. The CDR3 consists of 14 residues. This CDR3 is CSVGQGQGHDEQYF. CDR3 sequence (DNA): TGCAGCGTTGGTCAGGGACAGGGTCATGACGAGCAGTACTTC.

V usage is TRBV5-6 and J usage is TRBJ2-7, with D possibly TRBD2 on 6 matching bases. The CDR3 is 15 amino acids. Germline loops: CDR1 SGHDT, CDR2 YYEEEE. Trimming cost V 4 bases and J 2 bases, with 16 bases left between them. CDR3: CASSPGTLLAYEQYF. Here the CDR3 DNA reads TGTGCCAGCAGCCCGGGGACTCTCCTGGCCTACGAGCAGTACTTC.

This chain joins TRBV6-6 and TRBJ2-7; the match to TRBD2 covers 10 bases. With 5 bases clipped from V and 3 bases from J, the junction kept 7 bases outside the gene matches. This CDR3 region has 15 residues. Germline V gene lookup returns CDR1 MNHNY and CDR2 SVGAGI (reference sequence). This CDR3 is CASSKTSGDFYEQYF. For the CDR3, the DNA is TGTGCCAGCAGTAAAACTAGCGGGGATTTCTACGAGCAGTACTTC.

V usage is TRBV27 and J usage is TRBJ2-3; 10 bases align to TRBD2. This CDR3 region has 14 residues. Losses at the gene ends were 5 bases for V and 1 base for J; bases not matched to a gene: 0. CDR1 is MNHEY, CDR2 SMNVEV, per germline (reference sequence). Here the CDR3 DNA reads TGTGCCAGCAGTAGCGGGAGGGGCACAGATACGCAGTATTTT. Its translation is CASSSGRGTDTQYF.

V and J are TRBV7-9 and TRBJ2-2; D is uncertain. The CDR3 is 13 amino acids. Germline CDR1 is SEHNR and CDR2 is FQNEAQ (reference sequence). Trimming pared 6 bases from V and 5 bases from J, leaving 10 bases between. The chain's CDR3 is CASSPGPTGELFF. The CDR3 region has the DNA TGTGCCAGCAGTCCAGGACCAACCGGGGAGCTGTTTTTT.

The V and J genes are TRBV10-3 and TRBJ1-4; tentative D call: TRBD1 (5 bases). Trimming cost V 3 bases and J 8 bases, with 10 bases left between them. Germline V gene data show CDR1 as ENHRY and CDR2 as SYGVKD. The CDR3 runs 13 residues. CDR3 loop: CAISDRVGEKLFF. In nucleotides, the CDR3 is TGTGCCATCAGTGACAGGGTAGGGGAAAAACTGTTTTTT.

The rearrangement links TRBV7-9 to TRBJ2-7; maybe TRBD1 (6 bases). Germline CDR1 SEHNR, CDR2 FQNEAQ (reference sequence). There are 15 residues in the CDR3. The germline V and J ends were trimmed by 3 bases and 0 bases, with 12 bases remaining between them. The CDR3 DNA is TGTGCCAGCAGCTTGGACGGGACACCCTCCTACGAGCAGTACTTC. Encoded protein: CASSLDGTPSYEQYF.

This chain connects TRBV10-3 to TRBJ2-1, with TRBD2 matching over 8 bases. The germline CDR1 and CDR2 sequences are ENHRY and SYGVKD. Trimming removed 3 bases from V and 1 base from J; junction bases left unmatched: 2. There are 15 residues in the CDR3. The CDR3 loop is CAISDPGGSYNEQFF. CDR3 DNA: TGTGCCATCAGTGACCCGGGGGGGTCCTACAATGAGCAGTTCTTC.

This sequence joins TRBV12-3 or TRBV12-4 and TRBJ2-7; maybe TRBD2 (6 bases). V was pared by 5 bases and J by 3 bases, with 11 bases between. The CDR3 covers 13 residues. CDR3 nucleotide sequence: TGTGCCAGCAGTCCTGGACTAAGCTACGAGCAGTACTTC. It encodes CASSPGLSYEQYF.

V is TRBV29-1 and J is TRBJ2-3; 13 bases map to TRBD2. V was pared by 0 bases and J by 3 bases, with 3 bases of the junction left unmatched. Germline CDR1 and CDR2: SQVTM and ANQGSEA. CDR3 size: 16 residues. The CDR3 loop reads CSVEELAGGLTDTQYF. CDR3 nucleotides: TGCAGCGTTGAAGAACTAGCGGGAGGGTTGACAGATACGCAGTATTTT.

J is TRBJ2-1 and V is TRBV24-1; 7 bases map to TRBD2. The V gene's germline CDR1 is KGHDR and CDR2 SFDVKD. The CDR3 consists of 14 residues. J was trimmed by 6 bases and V by 5 bases; bases with no gene match: 6. The CDR3 sequence is CATSGGRAVNEQFF. The CDR3, as DNA: TGTGCCACCAGTGGTGGGAGGGCCGTCAATGAGCAGTTCTTC.

This sequence joins TRBV28 and TRBJ2-3; D is unclear. The CDR3 length is 12 residues. V gave up 5 bases and J gave up 8 bases, with 11 bases separating them. CDR1 is MDHEN, CDR2 SYDVKM, per germline. CDR3 residues: CASSPLVLTQYF. As DNA, the CDR3 is TGTGCCAGCAGTCCCCTGGTCCTTACGCAGTATTTT.

This rearrangement joins TRBV5-1 to TRBJ2-5; D ambiguous. CDR1 is SGHRS and CDR2 is YFSETQ in the germline V gene. The V end was cut by 2 bases, the J end by 2 bases, with 13 bases between. The CDR3 length is 15 residues. For the CDR3, the DNA is TGCGCCAGCAGCTTCTGGGGAATAGAGCAAGAGACCCAGTACTTC. Protein product: CASSFWGIEQETQYF.

This clone showed up just a few times. The rearrangement uses TRBV7-3 and TRBJ2-1; 9 nucleotides match TRBD2. Germline-derived CDR1 and CDR2 are SGHTA and FQGTGA. CDR3 size: 16 residues. The V gene end was trimmed by 1 base and the J gene end by 10 bases; junction bases not matched to a gene: 11. In DNA, the CDR3 is TGTGCCAGCAGCTTAAGCCCAGGGACTAGCCTGAGCGAGCAGTTCTTC. Its protein is CASSLSPGTSLSEQFF.

This clone was seen only once. J is TRBJ2-7 and V is TRBV27; 10 bases fit TRBD2. CDR1 is MNHEY, CDR2 SMNVEV, per germline (reference sequence). The CDR3 extends over 15 amino acids. The junction had 8 bases not matched to a gene; V was cut back by 4 bases and J by 5 bases. The CDR3, as DNA: TGTGCCAGCAGTTGGGGACTAGCGTCGGATGACGAGCAGTACTTC. Its protein is CASSWGLASDDEQYF.

The chain joins TRBV28 to TRBJ1-2; D gene unclear. Germline CDR1 MDHEN, CDR2 SYDVKM. V lost 3 bases and J lost 2, with 7 bases in between. The CDR3 sequence is 13 residues long. The CDR3 DNA is TGTGCCAGCAGTTTTCCCCGAAACTATGGCTACACCTTC. As protein: CASSFPRNYGYTF.

The rearrangement joins TRBV5-6 to TRBJ1-2, with D perhaps matching TRBD1 (6 bases). The CDR3 spans 13 residues. Germline V gene data show CDR1 as SGHDT and CDR2 as YYEEEE. Trimming left V 5 bases short and J 8 bases short, with 16 bases between. Here the CDR3 DNA reads TGTGCCAGCAGAGTCACGGGGGCGCGCGGCTACACCTTC. Translation: CASRVTGARGYTF.

This rearrangement joins TRBV28 to TRBJ2-1; D gene unclear. Germline V lookup: CDR1 MDHEN, CDR2 SYDVKM. This CDR3 has 11 amino acids. V gave up 8 bases and J gave up 7 bases, with 9 bases separating them. In DNA form, the CDR3 reads TGTGCCAGCGCGGTCAGGAATGAGCAGTTCTTC. Its protein product is CASAVRNEQFF.

The gene calls are TRBV6-4 and TRBJ2-6; either TRBD1 or TRBD2 may fit D (5 bases each). Germline CDR1 MRHNA, CDR2 SNTAGT. Trimming shortened V by 4 bases and J by 7 bases, and 11 bases separated the two germline ends. The CDR3 spans 14 residues. As DNA, the CDR3 is TGTGCCAGCAGTGCCACAAGGGACGCCAACGTCCTGACTTTC. It is translated as CASSATRDANVLTF.

V usage is TRBV6-5 and J usage is TRBJ2-7, with D tentatively TRBD2 (6 bases). V was shortened by 6 bases and J by 3 bases, with 18 bases between the two germline ends. The CDR3 is made up of 15 amino acids. Germline V CDR1 and CDR2: MNHEY, SVGAGI. The CDR3: CASRKNRDSSYEQYF. CDR3 bases: TGTGCCAGCAGAAAAAACCGGGACTCGAGCTACGAGCAGTACTTC.

This chain joins TRBV5-1 and TRBJ1-4, with D tentatively TRBD1 (5 bases). CDR1 and CDR2 from the germline V gene are SGHRS and YFSETQ. Deletions cut 6 bases from V and 10 bases from J, with 22 bases between. The CDR3 extends over 15 amino acids. The CDR3 is CASTPIEVGRGKLFF. CDR3 in DNA: TGCGCCAGCACCCCCATTGAGGTGGGAAGGGGAAAACTGTTTTTT.

The rearrangement joins TRBV6-5 to TRBJ2-7; 8 positions match TRBD2. The germline gives CDR1 MNHEY, CDR2 SVGAGI. The CDR3 spans 14 residues. Losses at the gene ends were 7 bases for V and 4 bases for J; bases not matched to a gene: 9. CDR3 DNA: TGTGCCAGCACCAAAGGGACTAGGGCTTACGAGCAGTACTTC. Translated, it gives CASTKGTRAYEQYF.

The chain couples TRBV7-9 to TRBJ1-1; D gene ambiguous. The CDR3 spans 15 residues. Trimming took 6 bases from V and 4 from J, leaving 18 bases between them. Germline V CDR1 and CDR2: SEHNR, FQNEAQ (reference sequence). The CDR3, as DNA: TGTGCCAGCAGACTGAATGGCCGAATGGGCACTGAAGCTTTCTTT. This encodes CASRLNGRMGTEAFF.

V gene TRBV7-9 combines with J gene TRBJ1-1; no clear D. Trimming removed 1 base from V and 0 bases from J, with 9 bases in between. CDR1 is SEHNR and CDR2 is FQNEAQ in the germline V gene (reference sequence). This CDR3 is built from 15 residues. The CDR3 DNA reads as TGTGCCAGCAGCTTAGACGAAGGACTGAACACTGAAGCTTTCTTT. This gives the protein CASSLDEGLNTEAFF.

The chain links TRBV25-1 to TRBJ2-2, with TRBD1 matching over 10 bases. This CDR3 region has 18 residues. The germline gives CDR1 MGHDK, CDR2 SYGVNS. V shed 2 bases, J shed 3 bases, and the junction held 9 bases outside the gene matches. CDR3 bases: TGTGCCAGCAGTGAAGGGACAGGGGATGGACTAGACACCGGGGAGCTGTTTTTT. This gives the protein CASSEGTGDGLDTGELFF.

This rearrangement joins TRBV4-1 to TRBJ1-1, with 10 bases aligning to TRBD1. Unmatched junction bases numbered 17, after V lost 4 bases and J lost 6 bases. Looked up from germline, CDR1 is MGHRA and CDR2 is YSYEKL. The length of the CDR3 is 18 residues. CDR3 coding DNA: TGCGCCAGCAGCCCACTTTGCGTGACTGGACAGGGGGGGTCTGAAGCTTTCTTT. It specifies CASSPLCVTGQGGSEAFF.

This sequence joins TRBV11-3 and TRBJ1-1; possible D gene TRBD1, 5 bases. Trimming removed 3 bases at V and 0 bases at J, with 11 bases between. The CDR3 is made up of 15 amino acids. Germline CDR1 reads SGHNT; CDR2 reads YENEEA. The chain's CDR3 is CASSFSGTLNTEAFF. The CDR3 DNA sequence: TGTGCCAGCAGCTTCTCCGGGACCCTGAACACTGAAGCTTTCTTT.

The genes are TRBV6-5 and TRBJ1-3; D is ambiguous. Trimming left V 6 bases short and J 0 bases short, with 12 bases between. The V gene's germline CDR1 is MNHEY and CDR2 SVGAGI. This CDR3 is 15 amino acids long. The chain's CDR3 is CASREGPFSGNTIYF. The DNA for the CDR3 is TGTGCCAGCAGGGAGGGTCCCTTCTCTGGAAACACCATATATTTT.

In its sample, this clone was seen once. This sequence joins TRBV10-3 and TRBJ1-5; a weak D match, TRBD1 (5 bases). The CDR3 has 13 residues. Germline CDR1 ENHRY, CDR2 SYGVKD. Trimming cost V 6 bases and J 9 bases, with 15 bases left between them. This chain's CDR3 is CAISGGFGGPQHF. In DNA form, the CDR3 reads TGTGCCATCAGCGGGGGTTTCGGAGGGCCCCAGCATTTT.

The chain links TRBV7-9 to TRBJ2-5; D call uncertain. The CDR3 loop spans 12 amino acids. Germline CDR1 reads SEHNR; CDR2 reads FQNEAQ (reference sequence). V dropped 3 bases and J dropped 5 bases, with 7 bases sitting between them. The CDR3 loop reads CASSFRLETQYF. The CDR3 DNA reads as TGTGCCAGCAGCTTCAGACTGGAGACCCAGTACTTC.

Notes on this clone: This specimen includes other DNA sequences encoding the same CDR3. The rearrangement joins TRBV18 to TRBJ2-7, with 9 bases aligning to TRBD1. Germline V gene sequence: CDR1 KGHSH, CDR2 LQKENI. J gave up 4 bases and V 3 bases, and 4 bases lay outside the gene matches. The CDR3 is made up of 14 amino acids. CDR3 in amino acids: CASSPGTGSYEQYF. For the CDR3, the DNA is TGTGCCAGCTCACCCGGGACAGGGTCATACGAGCAGTACTTC.